This entry lists 26 T cell receptor beta chains sequenced from one sample in a study of shared clonotypes between healthy human individuals (dated by TCRdb to 2020 to 2022). Libraries were made using the immunoSEQ multiplex PCR assay. Here the immuneACCESS table is served through TCRdb, limited to in-frame sequences with V and J called. Missing clones are a known gap in these copies; in checked studies unresolved V genes cover under half, and the rest lacks a known reason. For this sample the table gives more than 2 million clones, of which around 95% were detected only once. Roughly 0.13% of the sample is held by the ten biggest clonotypes. Source material: naive CD4+ T cells sorted from blood. In the paper's terms, the cell subset or site label means: CD45RA+ positively selected. These receptors were obtained from a man aged 18 to 35 in good health.

The CDR3 loop reads CASSLREGANYGYTF. DNA of the CDR3: TGTGCCAGCAGTTTAAGGGAGGGGGCCAACTATGGCTACACCTTC. V is TRBV27 and J is TRBJ1-2; TRBD1 matches at 7 bases. This CDR3 is built from 15 residues. Germline V gene sequence: CDR1 MNHEY, CDR2 SMNVEV (reference sequence). The V and J ends lost 2 bases and 2 bases, in that order; junction bases with no gene match: 5.

The genes are TRBV29-1 and TRBJ1-2; D gene unclear. Germline CDR1 is SQVTM and CDR2 is ANQGSEA. With 3 bases removed from V and 5 bases from J, the gap between germline ends came to 10 bases. CDR3 size: 12 residues. DNA for the CDR3: TGCAGCGTTGATTCGGGGAAATATGGCTACACCTTC. It codes for CSVDSGKYGYTF.

The V gene is TRBV5-5, the J gene TRBJ2-7, with 15 positions matching TRBD2. This CDR3 is built from 16 residues. In germline, CDR1 is SGHKS, CDR2 YYEKEE (reference sequence). After removal of 6 bases from V and 0 bases from J, the junction contained 4 bases not matched to a gene. The CDR3 loop is CASKPGLAGGSYEQYF. In DNA, the CDR3 is TGTGCCAGCAAGCCGGGACTAGCGGGGGGCTCCTACGAGCAGTACTTC.

This clone was observed once. The sample has other DNA sequences that encode this CDR3 too. The J gene is TRBJ1-2, the V gene TRBV20-1; 9 nucleotides line up with TRBD1. V shed 5 bases, J shed 8 bases, and the junction held 3 bases outside the gene matches. Germline V gene data show CDR1 as DFQATT and CDR2 as SNEGSKA (reference sequence). This CDR3 region has 11 residues. The CDR3 loop reads CSASGTGGYTF. The DNA for the CDR3 is TGCAGTGCTTCCGGGACAGGGGGCTACACCTTC.

The chain uses TRBV4-3 and TRBJ1-1, with D unresolved. Trimming took off 0 bases at V and 11 bases at J, with 16 bases between the two ends. Germline V gene data show CDR1 as LGHNA and CDR2 as YSLEER. The CDR3 contains 14 residues. CDR3 loop: CASSQEGGVRRAFF. The DNA for the CDR3 is TGCGCCAGCAGCCAAGAGGGCGGGGTACGGCGGGCTTTCTTT.

V gene TRBV5-1 combines with J gene TRBJ2-6, with 7 bases identical to TRBD1. This CDR3 spans 16 amino acids. V dropped 2 bases and J dropped 0; count of bases not matched to a gene: 2. Germline V CDR1 and CDR2: SGHRS, YFSETQ. The CDR3 DNA sequence: TGCGCCAGCAGCTTTGGACAGGTCTCTGGGGCCAACGTCCTGACTTTC. This translates into CASSFGQVSGANVLTF.

This sequence joins TRBV6-5 and TRBJ1-5; the match to TRBD1 covers 12 bases. The trim removed 6 bases at V and 13 bases at J, leaving 13 bases unmatched. The germline gives CDR1 MNHEY, CDR2 SVGAGI. CDR3 length equals 15 residues. CDR3 amino acids: CASSPEGTGGPGQHF. DNA for the CDR3: TGTGCCAGCAGCCCCGAGGGGACAGGGGGCCCGGGGCAGCATTTT.

This sequence joins TRBV7-9 and TRBJ1-2, with 7 bases lining up with TRBD1. After removal of 0 bases from V and 0 bases from J, the junction contained 13 bases not matched to a gene. Germline CDR1 reads SEHNR; CDR2 reads FQNEAQ (reference sequence). This CDR3 comprises 19 residues. The CDR3 region is CASSLAKSGRQGANYGYTF. DNA for the CDR3: TGTGCCAGCAGCTTAGCGAAATCCGGGAGACAGGGAGCTAACTATGGCTACACCTTC.

The chain couples TRBV11-3 to TRBJ2-3; TRBD1 matches 12 bases. In germline, CDR1 is SGHNT, CDR2 YENEEA. The CDR3 is made up of 18 amino acids. Trimming removed 1 base from V and 3 bases from J; junction bases left unmatched: 8. The CDR3 is CASSLGGTGGAPTDTQYF. The CDR3, as DNA: TGTGCCAGCAGCTTAGGCGGGACAGGGGGCGCCCCTACAGATACGCAGTATTTT. Together with reference TRBV11-3 and TRBJ2-3, the CDR3 gives the full variable domain: EAGVVQSPRYKIIEKKQPVAFWCNPISGHNTLYWYLQNLGQGPELLIRYENEEAVDDSQLPKDRFSAERLKGVDSTLKIQPAELGDSAVYLCASSLGGTGGAPTDTQYFGPGTRLTVL.

V usage is TRBV18 and J usage is TRBJ1-2; D remains unclear. Germline CDR1 is KGHSH and CDR2 is LQKENI. The ends were cut back, 2 bases at V and 0 bases at J, with 19 bases in the middle. The CDR3 sequence is 18 residues long. CDR3 DNA sequence: TGTGCCAGCTCACCATTTTTTAGGATCTTAGAAGCTAACTATGGCTACACCTTC. Translating gives CASSPFFRILEANYGYTF.

This clone was observed once. Additional DNA sequences in this sample encode the identical CDR3. The V call is TRBV7-2, the J call TRBJ2-5; 11 nucleotides agree with TRBD2. CDR1 is SGHTA, CDR2 FQGNSA, per germline. This CDR3 comprises 15 residues. V gave up 1 base and J gave up 4 bases; unmatched junction bases: 2. The CDR3 DNA reads TGTGCCAGCAGCTTAGTCCTAGCGGGAGGAGAGACCCAGTACTTC. As protein: CASSLVLAGGETQYF.

J is TRBJ1-1 and V is TRBV7-9; D may be TRBD1 (6 bases). The CDR3 is made up of 15 amino acids. The V gene's germline CDR1 is SEHNR and CDR2 FQNEAQ (reference sequence). Trimming removed 4 bases from V and 0 bases from J, with 12 bases in between. The CDR3 bases are TGTGCCAGCAGCTCTGGACAGCACATGAACACTGAAGCTTTCTTT. Translating gives CASSSGQHMNTEAFF.

This chain joins TRBV2 and TRBJ1-3; D ambiguous. V was trimmed by 7 bases and J by 1 base, leaving 8 bases between them. CDR3 length: 13 residues. Germline V lookup: CDR1 SNHLY, CDR2 FYNNEI. As DNA, the CDR3 is TGTGCCAGCACGGGCTGGTCTGGAAACACCATATATTTT. It yields the protein CASTGWSGNTIYF. The entire variable domain, with the rest obtained from reference TRBV2 and TRBJ1-3, is as follows: EPEVTQTPSHQVTQMGQEVILRCVPISNHLYFYWYRQILGQKVEFLVSFYNNEISEKSEIFDDQFSVERPDGSNFTLKIRSTKLEDSAMYFCASTGWSGNTIYFGEGSWLTVV.

For the CDR3, the DNA is TGTGCCAGCAGACCTAGCGGGGCGAACACCGGGGAGCTGTTTTTT. Its protein is CASRPSGANTGELFF. The gene calls are TRBV7-2 and TRBJ2-2; TRBD2 matches at 9 bases. V dropped 6 bases and J dropped 0; count of bases not matched to a gene: 2. CDR3 length equals 15 residues. Germline CDR1 reads SGHTA; CDR2 reads FQGNSA.

The chain is built from TRBV2 and TRBJ2-3, with TRBD1 identical over 9 bases. The CDR3 loop spans 14 amino acids. Germline-derived CDR1 and CDR2 are SNHLY and FYNNEI. Trimming removed 4 bases from V and 4 bases from J; junction bases left unmatched: 3. CDR3: CASSVDRGADTQYF. CDR3 sequence (DNA): TGTGCCAGCAGTGTTGACAGGGGGGCAGATACGCAGTATTTT.

This chain joins TRBV25-1 and TRBJ2-5; D remains unclear. This CDR3 is built from 11 residues. Germline values: CDR1 MGHDK, CDR2 SYGVNS. V was clipped by 6 bases and J by 2 bases, with 4 bases between them. In nucleotides, the CDR3 is TGTGCCAGCAGCCCGCAAGAGACCCAGTACTTC. Residues: CASSPQETQYF.

V usage is TRBV5-1 and J usage is TRBJ1-4; 9 bases map to TRBD1. This CDR3 region has 15 residues. V was clipped by 4 bases and J by 7 bases; unmatched bases: 8. Germline V lookup: CDR1 SGHRS, CDR2 YFSETQ. The CDR3 bases are TGCGCCAGCAGCCCCCGGGGACAGGGAGTTGAAAAACTGTTTTTT. It encodes CASSPRGQGVEKLFF.

The chain employs TRBV5-1 and TRBJ2-4; the D gene is possibly TRBD2 (5 bases). V gave up 0 bases and J gave up 2 bases, with 12 bases separating them. The germline gives CDR1 SGHRS, CDR2 YFSETQ. The CDR3 sequence is 16 residues long. CDR3 residues: CASSLGVDGTKNIQYF. CDR3 coding DNA: TGCGCCAGCAGCTTGGGGGTAGACGGGACCAAAAACATTCAGTACTTC.

This clone was seen once. The chain is built from TRBV5-4 and TRBJ2-3; 9 nucleotides match TRBD2. CDR3 length: 16 residues. The germline CDR1 and CDR2 sequences are SGHNT and YYREEE (reference sequence). V trimming: 1 base; J trimming: 2 bases; junction bases outside the gene matches: 5. The CDR3 is CASSLSRGGDTDTQYF. CDR3 DNA: TGTGCCAGCAGCTTGAGTCGCGGGGGGGACACAGATACGCAGTATTTT.

There are a few counts of this clone. One end of the junction varies from germline; a read error may be responsible. The chain has TRBV6-5 and TRBJ1-6; the D gene is possibly TRBD1 (5 bases). The CDR3 loop spans 11 amino acids. The germline gives CDR1 MNHEY, CDR2 SVGAGI. The CDR3 DNA follows: TGTGCCAGCAGTACAGGACGGTCCCTACACTTT. Translating it yields CASSTGRSLHF.

The chain has TRBV7-6 and TRBJ2-2, with D possibly TRBD1 on 7 matching bases. Trimming left V 5 bases short and J 5 bases short, with 12 bases between. CDR3 length: 14 residues. CDR1 and CDR2 (germline): SGHVS, FNYEAQ. The CDR3 spells CASSGGTETGELFF. DNA of the CDR3: TGTGCCAGCAGCGGGGGGACAGAAACCGGGGAGCTGTTTTTT.

The sample holds a few counts of this clone. Other nucleotide sequences from this sample produce the same CDR3. The CDR3 bases are TGTGCCAGCTCACCCAGGGACACCGGGGAGCTGTTTTTT. Protein: CASSPRDTGELFF. The V call is TRBV18, the J call TRBJ2-2, with D possibly matching TRBD1 (5 bases). This CDR3 is built from 13 residues. Trimming cost V 3 bases and J 3 bases, with 5 bases left between them. From germline, CDR1 is KGHSH and CDR2 LQKENI.

The chain couples TRBV6-1 to TRBJ1-5; D is possibly TRBD1 (5 bases). Trimming pared 3 bases from V and 11 bases from J, leaving 20 bases between. Germline CDR1 is MNHNS and CDR2 is SASEGT. This CDR3 comprises 15 residues. Here the CDR3 DNA reads TGTGCCAGCAGTGAGTGGCGGGGGGGTCCGGGTGCCCAGCATTTT. Its protein is CASSEWRGGPGAQHF.

The chain recombines TRBV18 with TRBJ1-5; a weak D match, TRBD1 (6 bases). Germline lookup yields CDR1 KGHSH and CDR2 LQKENI. With 7 bases removed from V and 7 bases from J, the gap between germline ends came to 14 bases. The CDR3 covers 13 residues. In DNA, the CDR3 is TGTGCCAGCTTACCGCCACAGGGCCAGCCCCAGCATTTT. Its protein product is CASLPPQGQPQHF.

There are a few counts of this clone. The chain recombines TRBV29-1 with TRBJ1-2; D uncertain. The germline gives CDR1 SQVTM, CDR2 ANQGSEA. V was cut by 5 bases and J by 4 bases, with 8 bases left in between. This CDR3 contains 11 residues. The CDR3 sequence: CSVSWGYGYTF. The CDR3 nucleotides are TGCAGCGTTAGTTGGGGCTATGGCTACACCTTC.

The chain has TRBV4-1 and TRBJ1-5; no firm D call. The V gene's germline CDR1 is MGHRA and CDR2 YSYEKL. This CDR3 is 13 amino acids long. V was pared by 2 bases and J by 7 bases, with 9 bases between. The DNA for the CDR3 is TGCGCCAGCAGCCAAAATTCCGGACAGCCCCAGCATTTT. It translates to CASSQNSGQPQHF.